This section outlines one T cell receptor beta chain sequence together with its context. From the 5' RACE reads, TCRdb called clonotypes with MiXCR, one entry per CDR3 protein. The sample has roughly 470,000 distinct CDR3 sequences, 14% seen once. The data belong to a study of identical twins. In addition, the sample was reused for a study of yellow fever vaccine responses in identical twins.

Sequencing was done on a sample of CD4+ T cells sorted from blood. The clonotype was recovered from a woman aged 18-29 years in good health.

The CDR3 region is CASSLAAKNIQYF. Here the CDR3 DNA reads TGTGCCAGCAGTTTAGCTGCCAAAAACATTCAGTACTTC. This chain links TRBV12-3 or TRBV12-4 with TRBJ2-4; D uncertain. V was trimmed by 0 bases and J by 1 base, leaving 1 base between them. The CDR3 spans 13 residues.